This record looks at one T cell receptor beta chain sequence and its context. The antigen remains undetermined. This entry belongs to a study of cytomegalovirus exposure and HLA in healthy donors. V gave up 4 bases and J gave up 7 bases; unmatched junction bases: 6. This CDR3 contains 14 residues. CDR1 and CDR2 from the germline V gene are LNHDA and SQIVND (reference sequence). Study-level results: Accurate prediction of most subjects' HLA-A and HLA-B alleles from TCR beta sequences was reported. The authors confirmed in vitro that a few CMV-associated chains were specific for CMV antigens.

PCR used 60 Vbeta primers and 13 Jbeta primers. Using immunoSEQ multiplex PCR, the repertoire was profiled, and TCRdb retains in-frame clones only, with some absent. This sample has roughly 190,000 clones, with around 86% found just once. This chain uses TRBV19 with TRBJ1-2; 10 bases map to TRBD1. The sequencing sample was made of PBMCs. This sequence was found in a woman aged 50 to 60 in good health and CMV-seropositive. The CDR3, as DNA: TGTGCCAGTAGTAGAAAGACAGGGGGCTCTGGCTACACCTTC. This sequence encodes CASSRKTGGSGYTF.